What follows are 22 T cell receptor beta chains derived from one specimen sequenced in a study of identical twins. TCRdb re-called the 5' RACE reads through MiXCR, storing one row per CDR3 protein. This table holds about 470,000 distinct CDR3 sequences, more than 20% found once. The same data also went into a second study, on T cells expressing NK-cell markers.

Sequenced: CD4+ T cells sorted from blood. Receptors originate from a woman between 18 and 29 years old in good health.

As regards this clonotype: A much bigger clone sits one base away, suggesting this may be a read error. The CDR3 reads CASSLRPQETQYF. CDR3 sequence (DNA): TGTGCCAGCAGCTTAAGGCCCCAAGAGACCCAGTACTTC. The chain is built from TRBV7-3 and TRBJ2-5; D is unresolved. CDR3 length: 13 residues. Germline values: CDR1 SGHTA, CDR2 FQGTGA. V was trimmed by 1 base and J by 1 base, leaving 4 bases between them.

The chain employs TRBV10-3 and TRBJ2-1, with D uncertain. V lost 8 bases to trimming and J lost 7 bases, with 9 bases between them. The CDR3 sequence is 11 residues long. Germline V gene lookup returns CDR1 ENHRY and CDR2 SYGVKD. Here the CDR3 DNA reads TGTGCCATCGCCGATTTTAATGAGCAGTTCTTC. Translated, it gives CAIADFNEQFF.

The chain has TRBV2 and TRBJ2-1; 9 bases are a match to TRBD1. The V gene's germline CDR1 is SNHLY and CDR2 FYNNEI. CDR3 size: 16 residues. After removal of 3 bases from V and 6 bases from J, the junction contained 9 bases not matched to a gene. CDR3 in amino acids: CASSDQGTGTINEQFF. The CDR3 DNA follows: TGTGCCAGCAGTGATCAGGGGACAGGGACGATCAATGAGCAGTTCTTC.

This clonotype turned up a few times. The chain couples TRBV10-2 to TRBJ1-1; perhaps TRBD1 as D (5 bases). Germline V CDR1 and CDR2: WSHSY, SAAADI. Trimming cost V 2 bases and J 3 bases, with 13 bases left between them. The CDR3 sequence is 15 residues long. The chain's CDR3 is CASSETWGGDTEAFF. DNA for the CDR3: TGCGCCAGCAGTGAGACCTGGGGGGGGGACACTGAAGCTTTCTTT.

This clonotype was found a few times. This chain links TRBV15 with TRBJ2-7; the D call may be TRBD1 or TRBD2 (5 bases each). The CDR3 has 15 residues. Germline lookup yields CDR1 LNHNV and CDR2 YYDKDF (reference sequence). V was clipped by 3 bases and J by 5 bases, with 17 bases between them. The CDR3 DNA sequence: TGTGCCACCAGCAGCGGGGCCGCCAGGACGGACGAGCAGTACTTC. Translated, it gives CATSSGAARTDEQYF.

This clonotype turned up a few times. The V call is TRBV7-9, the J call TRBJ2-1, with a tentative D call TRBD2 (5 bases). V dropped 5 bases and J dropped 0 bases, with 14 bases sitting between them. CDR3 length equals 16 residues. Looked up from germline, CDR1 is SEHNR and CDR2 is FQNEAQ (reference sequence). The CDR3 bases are TGTGCCAGCAGCGGCCCCCCAGCGGACTCCTACAATGAGCAGTTCTTC. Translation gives CASSGPPADSYNEQFF.

DNA for the CDR3: TGCAGTGCTAGTGGGCTAGCGGCGAATGAGCAGTTCTTC. This encodes CSASGLAANEQFF. The J gene is TRBJ2-1, the V gene TRBV20-1; TRBD2 matches 7 bases. Germline lookup yields CDR1 DFQATT and CDR2 SNEGSKA (reference sequence). The V segment lost 3 bases and the J segment 7 bases; nucleotides outside the gene matches: 6. This CDR3 is 13 amino acids long.

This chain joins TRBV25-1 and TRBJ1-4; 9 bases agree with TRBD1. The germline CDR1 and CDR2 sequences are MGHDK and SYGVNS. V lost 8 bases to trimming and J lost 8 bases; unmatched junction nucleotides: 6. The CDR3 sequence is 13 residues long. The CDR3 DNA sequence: TGTGCCAGCTCCGGACAGGGGTGGGAAAAACTGTTTTTT. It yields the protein CASSGQGWEKLFF.

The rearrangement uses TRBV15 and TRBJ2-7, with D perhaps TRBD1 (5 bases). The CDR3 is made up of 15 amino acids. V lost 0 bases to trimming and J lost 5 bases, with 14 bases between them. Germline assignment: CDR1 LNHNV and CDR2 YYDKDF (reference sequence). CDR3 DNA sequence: TGTGCCACCAGCAGAGAGGGCAGGGATTTTGACGAGCAGTACTTC. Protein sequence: CATSREGRDFDEQYF.

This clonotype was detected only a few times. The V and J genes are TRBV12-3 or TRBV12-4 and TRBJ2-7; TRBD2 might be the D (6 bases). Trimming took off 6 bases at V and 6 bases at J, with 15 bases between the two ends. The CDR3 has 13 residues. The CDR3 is CASSSGSQREQYF. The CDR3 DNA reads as TGTGCCAGCAGCTCCGGGAGCCAACGCGAGCAGTACTTC.

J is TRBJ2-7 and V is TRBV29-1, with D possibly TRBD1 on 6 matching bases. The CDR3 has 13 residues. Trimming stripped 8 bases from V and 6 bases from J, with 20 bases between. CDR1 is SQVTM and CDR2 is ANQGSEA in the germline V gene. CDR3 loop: CSFSLGQGFEQYF. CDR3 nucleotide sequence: TGCAGCTTTTCACTCGGGCAGGGGTTCGAGCAGTACTTC.

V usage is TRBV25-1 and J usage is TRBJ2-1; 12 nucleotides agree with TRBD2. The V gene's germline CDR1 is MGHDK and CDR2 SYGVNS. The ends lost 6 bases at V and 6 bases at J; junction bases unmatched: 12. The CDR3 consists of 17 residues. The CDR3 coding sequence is TGTGCCAGCAGCCCTCCTCGGAGACTAGCGGGGGTCAATGAGCAGTTCTTC. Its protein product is CASSPPRRLAGVNEQFF.

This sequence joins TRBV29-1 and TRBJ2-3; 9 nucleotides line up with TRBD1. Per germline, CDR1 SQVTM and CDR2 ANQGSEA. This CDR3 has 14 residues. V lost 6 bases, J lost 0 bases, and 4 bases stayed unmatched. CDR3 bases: TGCAGCGTGGCGGGACAGGGAAGCACAGATACGCAGTATTTT. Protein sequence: CSVAGQGSTDTQYF.

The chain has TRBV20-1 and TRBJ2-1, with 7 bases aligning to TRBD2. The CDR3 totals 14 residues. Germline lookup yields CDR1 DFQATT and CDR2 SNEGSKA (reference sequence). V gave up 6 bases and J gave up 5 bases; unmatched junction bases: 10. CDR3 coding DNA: TGCAGTGCCTCGAGGTCTAGCGGTAACAATGAGCAGTTCTTC. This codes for CSASRSSGNNEQFF.

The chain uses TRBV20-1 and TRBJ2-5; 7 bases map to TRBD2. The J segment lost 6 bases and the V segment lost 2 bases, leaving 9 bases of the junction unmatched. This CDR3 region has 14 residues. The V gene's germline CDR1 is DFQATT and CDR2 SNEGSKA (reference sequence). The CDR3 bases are TGCAGTGCTAGACTTGGCGGGAGTCGGAAGACCCAGTACTTC. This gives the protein CSARLGGSRKTQYF.

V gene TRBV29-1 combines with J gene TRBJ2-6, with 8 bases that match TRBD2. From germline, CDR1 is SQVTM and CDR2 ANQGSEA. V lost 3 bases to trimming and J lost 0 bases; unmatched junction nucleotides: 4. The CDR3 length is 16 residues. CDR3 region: CSVESGGPSGANVLTF. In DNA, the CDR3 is TGCAGCGTTGAGTCGGGAGGGCCCTCTGGGGCCAACGTCCTGACTTTC.

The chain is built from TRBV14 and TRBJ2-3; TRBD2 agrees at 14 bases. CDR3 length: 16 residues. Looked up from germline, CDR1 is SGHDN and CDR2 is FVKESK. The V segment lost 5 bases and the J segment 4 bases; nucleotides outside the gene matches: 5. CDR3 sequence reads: CASSFLTSGGADTQYF. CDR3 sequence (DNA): TGTGCCAGCAGCTTCCTGACTAGCGGGGGGGCAGATACGCAGTATTTT.

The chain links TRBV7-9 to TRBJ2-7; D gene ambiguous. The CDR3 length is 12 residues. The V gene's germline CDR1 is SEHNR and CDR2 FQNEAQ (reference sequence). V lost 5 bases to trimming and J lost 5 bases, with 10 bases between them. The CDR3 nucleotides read TGTGCCAGCAGCCCTACTCAAAACGAGCAGTACTTC. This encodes CASSPTQNEQYF.

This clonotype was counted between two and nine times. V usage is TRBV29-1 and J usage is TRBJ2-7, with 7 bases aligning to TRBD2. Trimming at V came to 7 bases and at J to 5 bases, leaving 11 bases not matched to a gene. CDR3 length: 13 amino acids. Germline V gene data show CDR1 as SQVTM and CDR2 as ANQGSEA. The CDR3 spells CSADRGSGDEQYF. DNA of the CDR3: TGCAGCGCCGATCGGGGGAGCGGGGACGAGCAGTACTTC.

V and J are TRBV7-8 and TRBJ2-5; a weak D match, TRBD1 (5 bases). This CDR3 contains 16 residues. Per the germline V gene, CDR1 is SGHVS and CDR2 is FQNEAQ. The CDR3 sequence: CCSSQHRINPQETQYF. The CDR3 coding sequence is TGTTGCAGCAGCCAACACAGGATTAATCCCCAAGAGACCCAGTACTTC.

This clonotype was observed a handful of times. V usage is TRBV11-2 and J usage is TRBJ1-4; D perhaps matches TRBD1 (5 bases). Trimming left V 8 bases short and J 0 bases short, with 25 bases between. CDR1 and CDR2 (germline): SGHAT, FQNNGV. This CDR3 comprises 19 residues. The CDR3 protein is CASGKQERTTIATNEKLFF. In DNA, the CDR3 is TGTGCCAGCGGAAAACAGGAAAGAACAACTATTGCAACTAATGAAAAACTGTTTTTT.

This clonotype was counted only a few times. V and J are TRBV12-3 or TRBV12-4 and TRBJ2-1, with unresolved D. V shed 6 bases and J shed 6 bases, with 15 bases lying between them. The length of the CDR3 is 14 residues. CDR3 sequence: CASRRLDSSNEQFF. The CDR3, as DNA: TGTGCCAGCAGGAGGTTAGATTCGAGCAATGAGCAGTTCTTC.